The rows below give T cell receptor beta chains drawn from one sample of a study of CD4 and CD8 cells across lung adenocarcinoma regions. TCRdb processed the PCR reads anew with MiXCR; each CDR3 protein has one entry. This table has about 25,000 distinct CDR3 sequences, roughly half appearing once. The specimen sequenced was CD4+ T cells from the center of a lung tumor. The receptors derive from a male donor with lung adenocarcinoma. The CD4 and CD8 labels of this study may be unreliable. Both conserved end residues are part of each CDR3.

v_gene	j_gene	CDR3aa
TRBV4-2	NA	CASSQEGASATNMQYF
TRBV12-3/TRBV12-4	TRBJ2-5	CASSPGRGFGETQYF
TRBV6-5	TRBJ1-6	CASSSRRNSPLHF
TRBV6-1	TRBJ2-1	CASSPRTSGRVGEQFF
TRBV12-3/TRBV12-4	TRBJ2-3	CAGSRGPGQDTQYF
TRBV27	TRBJ2-1	CASSSIDRFYNEQFF
TRBV6-1	TRBJ2-3	CASSVESDTQYF
TRBV6-1	NA	CASSGMDSGWETQYF
TRBV27	TRBJ2-2	CASTSLRGVNTDALFF
TRBV3-1	TRBJ2-4	CASSQVGGVAKNIQYF
TRBV9	TRBJ2-1	CASSETSGRDGEQFF
TRBV3-1	TRBJ2-3	CASSRAGGIIPDTQYF
TRBV12-3/TRBV12-4	TRBJ2-1	CASSFETSGFYNEQFF
TRBV6-1	NA	CASSDGRQGLYEQYF
TRBV6-1	TRBJ1-2	CASSKTGADYGYTF
TRBV27	TRBJ2-3	CASCPRGGGGGTDTQYF
TRBV6-5	TRBJ2-3	CASRYGGKGSDTQYF
TRBV20-1	TRBJ2-3	CSATAWGEGTDTQYF
TRBV27	TRBJ2-5	CASSAGRGGCDKDTQYF
TRBV6-1	NA	CASTRAGEQYF